The 22 T cell receptor beta chains presented below share a single source sample, sequenced in a study of monozygotic twins with inflammatory bowel disease. TCRdb derives one entry per CDR3 protein from the 5' RACE reads, leaving out DNA. In all, the sample yields just over 300,000 distinct CDR3 sequences. The sequencing sample was made of blood. These receptors were collected from a human donor with ulcerative colitis or Crohn's disease, or a healthy co-twin of an affected twin (not recorded which).

This rearrangement joins TRBV5-1 to TRBJ1-5; TCRdb's assignment of TRBD1 cannot be checked, as there is no DNA. The CDR3 covers 14 residues. CDR1 is SGHRS, CDR2 YFSETQ, per germline. Here the CDR3 reads CASSQTGKDQPQYF.

This chain links TRBV7-9 with TRBJ2-1; as DNA is missing, the TRBD1 call by TCRdb cannot be tested. Germline V gene sequence: CDR1 SEHNR, CDR2 FQNEAQ (reference sequence). The CDR3 runs to 14 residues. The CDR3 region is CASSFGTGTNEQFF. The whole variable domain, filled in from reference TRBV7-9 and TRBJ2-1, reads DTGVSQNPRHKITKRGQNVTFRCDPISEHNRLYWYRQTLGQGPEFLTYFQNEAQLEKSRLLSDRFSAERPKGSFSTLEIQRTEQGDSAMYLCASSFGTGTNEQFFGPGTRLTVL.

The chain joins TRBV7-9 to TRBJ2-1; the TCRdb D gene call, TRBD1, has no DNA to confirm it. CDR3 length: 17 residues. Looked up from germline, CDR1 is SEHNR and CDR2 is FQNEAQ (reference sequence). The CDR3 spells CASSLAIRQGFDNEQFF.

The CDR3 here is CASSLKVAGVRGRETQYF. The chain couples TRBV7-8 to TRBJ2-5; there is no DNA to check the TCRdb D call of TRBD1. Germline values: CDR1 SGHVS, CDR2 FQNEAQ. This CDR3 region has 18 residues.

The chain employs TRBV6-5 and TRBJ2-1; the TCRdb call, TRBD1, lacks DNA for checking. The CDR3 totals 13 residues. The germline gives CDR1 MNHEY, CDR2 SVGAGI. CDR3 loop: CASSSSGVWTQFF.

The V and J genes are TRBV6-5 and TRBJ1-4; TCRdb returns TRBD1, unconfirmable since there is no DNA. The CDR3 covers 17 residues. Germline assignment: CDR1 MNHEY and CDR2 SVGAGI. The CDR3: CASSWDSTFATNEKLFF.

The chain is built from TRBV28 and TRBJ1-2; TCRdb proposes TRBD1, but this gene call is untestable without DNA. There are 15 residues in the CDR3. The V gene's germline CDR1 is MDHEN and CDR2 SYDVKM. The CDR3 loop is CASSLTDREALGYTF.

The rearrangement uses TRBV4-2 and TRBJ1-2. CDR1 is LGHNA and CDR2 is YNFKEQ in the germline V gene. The CDR3 has 12 residues. CDR3 region: CASSPSSRGYTF.

The chain uses TRBV7-8 and TRBJ1-1; lacking DNA, the TRBD1 call made by TCRdb goes unchecked. The CDR3 consists of 14 residues. Germline CDR1 and CDR2: SGHVS and FQNEAQ. CDR3 amino acids: CASKGTGRNTEAFF.

The CDR3 reads CASRETSDQPQHF. The chain has TRBV5-1 and TRBJ1-5. Per the germline V gene, CDR1 is SGHRS and CDR2 is YFSETQ. The CDR3 extends over 13 amino acids.

This chain joins TRBV24-1 and TRBJ2-5; the D gene TCRdb calls, TRBD1, cannot be checked with no DNA. Germline V gene data show CDR1 as KGHDR and CDR2 as SFDVKD. The CDR3 sequence is 13 residues long. The CDR3: CATGQGAIETQYF.

The V and J genes are TRBV7-9 and TRBJ2-3; TCRdb gives TRBD2 as the D gene, but with no DNA this cannot be confirmed. This CDR3 has 17 amino acids. CDR1 and CDR2 from the germline V gene are SEHNR and FQNEAQ (reference sequence). The CDR3: CASSLVPAGGITDTQYF.

The V gene is TRBV7-9, the J gene TRBJ2-1; there is no DNA to check the TCRdb D call of TRBD1. This CDR3 has 14 amino acids. Germline CDR1 and CDR2: SEHNR and FQNEAQ (reference sequence). The CDR3 protein is CASSLAKTGNEQFF.

This chain links TRBV20-1 with TRBJ2-1. The CDR3 contains 14 residues. Germline V CDR1 and CDR2: DFQATT, SNEGSKA (reference sequence). CDR3 protein: CSARVLRRPNEQFF.

The chain recombines TRBV7-9 with TRBJ2-1; the TRBD1 assignment by TCRdb is unverifiable without DNA. Germline CDR1 reads SEHNR; CDR2 reads FQNEAQ (reference sequence). The CDR3 is made up of 17 amino acids. The chain's CDR3 is CASSLKVGTGLYNEQFF.

The chain is built from TRBV7-3 and TRBJ2-2; lacking DNA, the TRBD1 call made by TCRdb goes unchecked. In germline, CDR1 is SGHTA, CDR2 FQGTGA. The length of the CDR3 is 13 residues. The CDR3 protein is CASSSAGNGELFF.

V usage is TRBV5-1 and J usage is TRBJ2-3; TCRdb's assignment of TRBD1 cannot be checked, as there is no DNA. CDR1 SGHRS and CDR2 YFSETQ come from the germline V gene. The CDR3 extends over 15 amino acids. The CDR3 sequence is CASSNSGGAADTQYF.

CDR3 region: CASSRTGGTETQYF. The chain recombines TRBV7-2 with TRBJ2-5; TCRdb names TRBD1, which stays unverified in the absence of DNA. Germline CDR1 reads SGHTA; CDR2 reads FQGNSA. This CDR3 region has 14 residues.

This sequence joins TRBV5-5 and TRBJ2-5; there is no DNA to check the TCRdb D call of TRBD1. Per germline, CDR1 SGHKS and CDR2 YYEKEE (reference sequence). This CDR3 region has 14 residues. CDR3 loop: CASSWGDSQETQYF.

V and J are TRBV5-4 and TRBJ1-5; TCRdb's assignment of TRBD1 cannot be checked, as there is no DNA. CDR3 length: 19 amino acids. Germline assignment: CDR1 SGHNT and CDR2 YYREEE (reference sequence). CDR3 protein: CASSLAHSGTGGRNQPQHF.

V usage is TRBV12-3 or TRBV12-4 and J usage is TRBJ2-7; TCRdb's D gene call, TRBD1, goes unchecked for lack of DNA. The CDR3 length is 13 residues. The CDR3 reads CASSTIRGYEQYF.

V is TRBV6-1 and J is TRBJ2-7; TCRdb gives TRBD1 as the D gene, but with no DNA this cannot be confirmed. Germline loops: CDR1 MNHNS, CDR2 SASEGT. This CDR3 is built from 15 residues. CDR3 loop: CASDTRDRAPYEQYF.